The clone carrying this T cell receptor beta chain was seen more than once but under ten times. This specimen belongs to a study of T-cell reconstitution after alpha-beta-depleted transplantation in children. The TCRbeta library was prepared with unique molecular identifiers. Each CDR3 protein gets one entry after TCRdb re-called the PCR reads with MiXCR. This table has 440,000 or so distinct CDR3 sequences, about 40% appearing once. The germline V gene encodes CDR1 MNHEY and CDR2 SVGAGI. V was trimmed by 0 bases and J by 2 bases, leaving 8 bases between them. The CDR3 totals 15 residues. The V call is TRBV6-5, the J call TRBJ2-1, with D maybe TRBD2 (6 bases). This specimen consisted of PBMCs, obtained before TCRalphabeta/CD19-depleted stem cell transplant. The source is a girl aged 2-9 years with aplastic anemia, due to receive a stem cell transplant. The CDR3 sequence is CASSYSGGTYNEQFF. In nucleotides, the CDR3 is TGTGCCAGCAGTTACTCCGGCGGGACCTACAATGAGCAGTTCTTC.